This is a list of T cell receptor beta chains from one sample in a study of T cell responses to AZD1222 COVID-19 vaccine. TCRdb keeps only in-frame clones here, not all; method: immunoSEQ multiplex PCR. The data hold approximately 130,000 clones, with over 75% observed a single time. Sequenced here: peripheral blood, sampled 28 days after the second dose of the MenACWY control vaccine. These receptors were obtained from an adult who received the MenACWY meningococcal vaccine as a control. Each CDR3 is given without its conserved first and last residue. A D gene is named only where the DNA matches it firmly.

v_call: TRBV24-1; d_call: TRBD2; cdr3_length: 14; cdr3_aa: ATSDFGTSGTYEQY
v_call: TRBV29-1; d_call: TRBD1; cdr3_length: 15; cdr3_aa: SVAGEGTGGQSYGYT
v_call: TRBV2; d_call: -; cdr3_length: 14; cdr3_aa: ASSPTGIFSYNEQF
v_call: TRBV24-1; d_call: -; cdr3_length: 10; cdr3_aa: ATSSNLGPQH
v_call: TRBV28; d_call: -; cdr3_length: 13; cdr3_aa: ASSPPGVRTGELF
v_call: TRBV6-6; d_call: TRBD1; cdr3_length: 12; cdr3_aa: ASSLPTGSNIQY
v_call: TRBV6-5; d_call: -; cdr3_length: 13; cdr3_aa: ASAREGRGNQPQH
v_call: TRBV19; d_call: TRBD2; cdr3_length: 12; cdr3_aa: ASALSGGVGEQF
v_call: TRBV3-1/TRBV3-2; d_call: -; cdr3_length: 9; cdr3_aa: ASSQRGEQF
v_call: TRBV12-3/TRBV12-4; d_call: TRBD1; cdr3_length: 11; cdr3_aa: ATLRDSSYGYT
v_call: TRBV27; d_call: -; cdr3_length: 13; cdr3_aa: ASSLSNKGSDGYT
v_call: TRBV4-1; d_call: -; cdr3_length: 14; cdr3_aa: ASSSEGSGSTDTQY
v_call: TRBV28; d_call: TRBD1; cdr3_length: 12; cdr3_aa: ASSSGTGVDTQY
v_call: TRBV9; d_call: TRBD2; cdr3_length: 12; cdr3_aa: ASSVGSGSYEQY
v_call: TRBV10-2; d_call: -; cdr3_length: 13; cdr3_aa: ASSESPQFNYGYT
v_call: TRBV6-2/TRBV6-3; d_call: TRBD1; cdr3_length: 14; cdr3_aa: ASSTLGQGSDFEQY
v_call: TRBV2; d_call: -; cdr3_length: 12; cdr3_aa: ASHKGLLGNTIY
v_call: TRBV7-8; d_call: -; cdr3_length: 13; cdr3_aa: ASSLRRSSTDTQY
v_call: TRBV6-6; d_call: -; cdr3_length: 15; cdr3_aa: ASSQRGNWRSNQPQH
v_call: TRBV19; d_call: -; cdr3_length: 10; cdr3_aa: ASKGGMDGYT
v_call: TRBV7-2; d_call: TRBD2; cdr3_length: 12; cdr3_aa: ASRQGLVNNEQF
v_call: TRBV3-1/TRBV3-2; d_call: -; cdr3_length: 9; cdr3_aa: ASSQDAEQY
v_call: TRBV14; d_call: -; cdr3_length: 12; cdr3_aa: ASSQEVFSSPLH
v_call: TRBV19; d_call: -; cdr3_length: 15; cdr3_aa: ASSIAAGGSSGNTIY